This T cell receptor beta chain was identified during a study of cytomegalovirus exposure and HLA in healthy donors. The PCR had 60 Vbeta and 13 Jbeta primers. Produced via immunoSEQ multiplex PCR; TCRdb's table is partial and in-frame only. The table has 150,000 to 200,000 clones, more than 60% seen once. The sample consisted of PBMCs. The TCR comes from a male donor in good health and CMV-seronegative.

CDR3 in amino acids: CASSPDRTSGIRTLNEQFF. The CDR3 DNA follows: TGTGCCAGCAGCCCCGATCGGACTAGCGGGATCCGGACCCTCAATGAGCAGTTCTTC. V gene TRBV9 combines with J gene TRBJ2-1; 12 bases align to TRBD2. Per the germline V gene, CDR1 is SGDLS and CDR2 is YYNGEE. Trimming at V came to 4 bases and at J to 6 bases, leaving 17 bases not matched to a gene. This CDR3 comprises 19 residues.